The 32 T cell receptor beta chains in this list originate from one sample, sequenced in a study of blood T cells in healthy people across ages. A second 7 to 11 cycle PCR used barcoded and J-beta primers. TCRdb fed the 5' RACE reads into MiXCR, producing one record per CDR3 protein. This table holds over 600,000 distinct CDR3 sequences, approximately 40% found once. The sample consisted of blood. These receptors all stem from an older man in good health.

This clonotype showed up many times. The chain links TRBV5-1 to TRBJ2-6; D possibly uses TRBD1 or TRBD2 (5 bases each). The germline V gene encodes CDR1 SGHRS and CDR2 YFSETQ. The CDR3 is 17 amino acids. V lost 0 bases to trimming and J lost 0 bases, with 10 bases between them. CDR3 nucleotide sequence: TGCGCCAGCAGCTTGGTTGGGGGTACCTCTGGGGCCAACGTCCTGACTTTC. This gives the protein CASSLVGGTSGANVLTF.

The chain joins TRBV29-1 to TRBJ2-5; TRBD2 matches 7 bases. Per germline, CDR1 SQVTM and CDR2 ANQGSEA. The trim removed 3 bases at V and 5 bases at J, leaving 9 bases unmatched. This CDR3 spans 14 amino acids. The CDR3 is CSVESSGVPETQYF. CDR3 coding DNA: TGCAGCGTTGAGTCCAGCGGGGTCCCCGAGACCCAGTACTTC.

As for this clonotype: At one of its ends the junction is not consistent with the germline gene, which may arise from a read error. The rearrangement links TRBV20-1 to TRBJ1-4; the D is unclear. Germline CDR1 DFQATT, CDR2 SNEGSKA (reference sequence). The CDR3 has 14 residues. CDR3 coding DNA: TGCAGCGCTAGCCCTAATGCGTATAATGAAGAACTGTTTTTT. Its protein product is CSASPNAYNEELFF.

Notes on this clonotype: Just one base apart from a much larger clone, this may be a read error. This CDR3 is missing its conserved last phenylalanine or tryptophan, likely due to a read error. The chain joins TRBV30 to TRBJ2-6; D gene unclear. Germline lookup yields CDR1 GTSNPN and CDR2 SVGIG (reference sequence). Trimming removed 3 bases from V and 0 bases from J, with 6 bases in between. CDR3 length equals 14 residues. The CDR3 region has the DNA TGTGCCTGGAGAGCTGTCTCTGGGGCCAACGTCCTGACTCTC. Residues: CAWRAVSGANVLTL.

For this clonotype: Given a much more abundant clone one base away, this may be a read error. The V gene is TRBV6-2 or TRBV6-3, the J gene TRBJ2-7, with TRBD1 matching 8 bases. There are 13 residues in the CDR3. Germline CDR1 MNHEY, CDR2 SVGEGT. J lost 7 bases, V lost 11 bases, and 13 bases had no gene match. CDR3 sequence reads: CAGTEDRVGEQYF. The CDR3 nucleotides read TGTGCCGGCACCGAGGACAGGGTGGGAGAGCAGTACTTC.

In this sample, this clonotype turned up once. The rearrangement joins TRBV5-6 to TRBJ2-3; D is undetermined. Looked up from germline, CDR1 is SGHDT and CDR2 is YYEEEE. Trimming removed 2 bases at V and 4 bases at J, with 11 bases between. This CDR3 is built from 14 residues. Here the CDR3 DNA reads TGTGCCAGCAGCTTTAGGCCGGGCTCAGATACGCAGTATTTT. Its translation is CASSFRPGSDTQYF. Full variable domain (remainder filled in from reference TRBV5-6 and TRBJ2-3): DAGVTQSPTHLIKTRGQQVTLRCSPKSGHDTVSWYQQALGQGPQFIFQYYEEEERQRGNFPDRFSGHQFPNYSSELNVNALLLGDSALYLCASSFRPGSDTQYFGPGTRLTVL.

The chain carries TRBV20-1 and TRBJ2-4; no firm D call. Trimming stripped 5 bases from V and 0 bases from J, with 14 bases between. The CDR3 runs 15 residues. Germline lookup yields CDR1 DFQATT and CDR2 SNEGSKA (reference sequence). In DNA, the CDR3 is TGCAGTGCTCCAGGACCGGCTCTAGCCAAAAACATTCAGTACTTC. Translation: CSAPGPALAKNIQYF.

This clonotype occurred a few times. The chain is built from TRBV5-1 and TRBJ1-6; D is perhaps TRBD1 (5 bases). Germline V CDR1 and CDR2: SGHRS, YFSETQ. The CDR3 spans 16 residues. V was clipped by 2 bases and J by 3 bases, with 12 bases between them. This chain's CDR3 is CASSLQTADYNSPLHF. The CDR3, as DNA: TGCGCCAGCAGCTTACAGACAGCCGACTATAATTCACCCCTCCACTTT.

A word on this clonotype: This may be a read error, as it is one base from a much larger clone. The J gene is TRBJ2-5, the V gene TRBV12-3 or TRBV12-4; unclear D gene. CDR3 size: 15 residues. The CDR3 DNA is TGTGCCAACAGTTTAGAGGCTACGTTGCCGGAGACCCAGTACTTC. Translating gives CANSLEATLPETQYF.

The genes are TRBV5-1 and TRBJ2-4; tentatively, D is TRBD2 (6 bases). Germline V gene lookup returns CDR1 SGHRS and CDR2 YFSETQ. The V gene lost 2 bases and the J gene lost 6 bases, with 9 bases spanning the gap. This CDR3 has 13 amino acids. The chain's CDR3 is CASSFGGLNIQYF. CDR3 nucleotide sequence: TGCGCCAGCAGCTTCGGGGGTCTAAACATTCAGTACTTC.

The V gene is TRBV6-6, the J gene TRBJ1-2, with no clear D. Per germline, CDR1 MNHNY and CDR2 SVGAGI (reference sequence). The CDR3 covers 11 residues. The CDR3 DNA reads as TGTGCAACCTGGGGTTCTGGTGGCTACACCTTC. Translated, it gives CATWGSGGYTF.

This clonotype was seen only a few times. Relative to the germline gene, one junction end is altered; a read error may explain this. The V call is TRBV6-2 or TRBV6-3, the J call TRBJ2-4, with D possibly being TRBD1 or TRBD2 (6 bases each). The J call may be in error: the DNA end matches TRBJ2-7 better. Germline CDR1 and CDR2: MNHEY and SVGEGT. The CDR3 sequence is 15 residues long. The CDR3 here is CVSSYQPGGRNEQYF. CDR3 sequence (DNA): TGTGTCAGCAGTTACCAACCCGGGGGCCGCAACGAGCAGTACTTC.

The chain has TRBV12-3 or TRBV12-4 and TRBJ2-1; no clear D. This CDR3 spans 18 amino acids. V was cut by 2 bases and J by 0 bases, with 17 bases left in between. Written as DNA, the CDR3 is TGTGCCAGCAGTTTAAAGACCATTAGAGACTTCTCCTACAATGAGCAGTTCTTC. Its translation: CASSLKTIRDFSYNEQFF.

This clonotype was seen a handful of times. The chain employs TRBV6-4 and TRBJ1-5; maybe TRBD1 (5 bases). CDR3 length equals 14 residues. Germline CDR1 is MRHNA and CDR2 is SNTAGT. V gave up 4 bases and J gave up 7 bases, with 14 bases separating them. The CDR3 region is CASSALGGGQPQHF. The CDR3 bases are TGTGCCAGCAGTGCCCTGGGGGGGGGACAGCCCCAGCATTTT.

This clonotype appeared once. The chain links TRBV6-2 or TRBV6-3 to TRBJ2-3; D call uncertain. Trimming pared 8 bases from V and 1 base from J, leaving 10 bases between. The CDR3 is 13 residues long. Germline CDR1 and CDR2: MNHEY and SVGEGT. Written as DNA, the CDR3 is TGTGCCAGCCTTAGAGACGGCACAGATACGCAGTATTTT. This gives the protein CASLRDGTDTQYF.

This chain uses TRBV9 with TRBJ2-5; no definite D call. The J call may be mistaken, given a closer DNA end match to TRBJ2-1. CDR1 and CDR2 from the germline V gene are SGDLS and YYNGEE. The CDR3 contains 15 residues. Here the CDR3 DNA reads TGTGCCAGCAGCGTAGGGCAAGCCAGCCAAGAGACCCAGTTCTTC. Amino acids: CASSVGQASQETQFF.

This clonotype was detected a few times. This chain uses TRBV6-6 with TRBJ1-4; D ambiguous. CDR1 and CDR2 (germline): MNHNY, SVGAGI (reference sequence). The germline V and J ends were trimmed by 7 bases and 7 bases, with 10 bases remaining between them. The CDR3 is 12 amino acids. For the CDR3, the DNA is TGTGCCAGCAAGGAGATGGGTGAAAAACTGTTTTTT. Translating gives CASKEMGEKLFF.

The genes are TRBV28 and TRBJ2-1; perhaps D is TRBD1 or TRBD2 (5 bases each). The CDR3 contains 13 residues. With 3 bases removed from V and 9 bases from J, the gap between germline ends came to 12 bases. CDR1 is MDHEN, CDR2 SYDVKM, per germline. The CDR3 loop reads CASSLKLRGEQFF. The CDR3 DNA is TGTGCCAGCAGTTTGAAACTGAGGGGTGAGCAGTTCTTC. Drawing the rest from reference TRBV28 and TRBJ2-1, the complete variable domain is DVKVTQSSRYLVKRTGEKVFLECVQDMDHENMFWYRQDPGLGLRLIYFSYDVKMKEKGDIPEGYSVSREKKERFSLILESASTNQTSMYLCASSLKLRGEQFFGPGTRLTVL.

Only a few counts were recorded for this clonotype. CDR3 loop: CAWSVQGATEAFF. The CDR3 DNA sequence: TGTGCCTGGAGTGTTCAGGGTGCCACTGAAGCTTTCTTT. The chain is built from TRBV30 and TRBJ1-1, with a tentative D call TRBD1 (5 bases). This CDR3 has 13 amino acids. Germline V gene data show CDR1 as GTSNPN and CDR2 as SVGIG (reference sequence). The V and J ends lost 0 bases and 4 bases respectively, with 9 bases between them.

The chain recombines TRBV4-2 with TRBJ2-4; D gene ambiguous. The J call may be in error: the DNA end matches TRBJ2-7 better. CDR1 LGHNA and CDR2 YNFKEQ come from the germline V gene. The CDR3 extends over 13 amino acids. The CDR3 DNA reads as TGTGCCAGCAGCCAAGGATATAGGAGCGAGCAGTACTTC. Protein sequence: CASSQGYRSEQYF.

This clonotype was found a few times. The genes are TRBV7-9 and TRBJ2-1; 9 bases align to TRBD2. The CDR3 has 16 residues. The J segment lost 7 bases and the V segment lost 3 bases, leaving 10 bases of the junction unmatched. CDR1 SEHNR and CDR2 FQNEAQ come from the germline V gene (reference sequence). CDR3 DNA: TGTGCCAGCAGCTTTTACATTAGCGGGAGATTAAATGAGCAGTTCTTC. This gives the protein CASSFYISGRLNEQFF.

This clonotype was observed a few times. The rearrangement links TRBV7-6 to TRBJ2-1; D uncertain. Germline values: CDR1 SGHVS, CDR2 FNYEAQ. This CDR3 is 17 amino acids long. V shed 5 bases and J shed 7 bases, with 24 bases lying between them. CDR3 sequence reads: CASSQIDGAPDRNEQFF. CDR3 DNA: TGTGCCAGCAGCCAAATCGACGGTGCGCCAGACCGGAATGAGCAGTTCTTC.

This clonotype has only a few counts. V gene TRBV4-2 combines with J gene TRBJ2-5; D may be TRBD2 (6 bases). With 0 bases removed from V and 2 bases from J, the gap between germline ends came to 13 bases. Looked up from germline, CDR1 is LGHNA and CDR2 is YNFKEQ. This CDR3 spans 16 amino acids. The CDR3 loop reads CASSQEGAGFQETQYF. The DNA for the CDR3 is TGTGCCAGCAGCCAAGAGGGCGCGGGGTTTCAAGAGACCCAGTACTTC.

As for this clonotype: A much bigger clone sits one base away, suggesting this may be a read error. This rearrangement joins TRBV27 to TRBJ1-6, with D unclear. V lost 8 bases and J lost 0, with 2 bases in between. Germline-derived CDR1 and CDR2 are MNHEY and SMNVEV (reference sequence). The length of the CDR3 is 12 residues. CDR3 sequence: CASFSYNSPLHF. DNA of the CDR3: TGTGCCAGCTTCTCCTATAATTCACCCCTCCACTTT.

This chain connects TRBV5-1 to TRBJ2-1, with 12 positions matching TRBD2. Germline CDR1 and CDR2: SGHRS and YFSETQ. After removal of 7 bases from V and 4 bases from J, the junction contained 6 bases not matched to a gene. The CDR3 consists of 15 residues. The CDR3 DNA reads as TGCGCCAGCGATATCGGGACTAGCGGGTACAATGAGCAGTTCTTC. This gives the protein CASDIGTSGYNEQFF.

The V call is TRBV6-2 or TRBV6-3, the J call TRBJ2-1, with TRBD2 identical over 11 bases. Germline CDR1 and CDR2: MNHEY and SVGEGT. J lost 4 bases, V lost 7 bases, and 6 bases had no gene match. The CDR3 totals 15 residues. CDR3 in DNA: TGTGCCAGCATATCCGGGACTAGCGGTTACAATGAGCAGTTCTTC. This sequence encodes CASISGTSGYNEQFF.

Concerning this clonotype itself: At one end, the junction sequence differs from germline, possibly due to a read error. The chain recombines TRBV7-9 with TRBJ1-1, with 7 nucleotides matching TRBD1. The CDR3 is made up of 16 amino acids. Germline values: CDR1 SEHNR, CDR2 FQNEAQ (reference sequence). In nucleotides, the CDR3 is TGTGCCAGCAGAAGGCTAGACAGGGTGGGAGGGGCTGAAGCTTTATTT. This sequence encodes CASRRLDRVGGAEALF.

V gene TRBV6-1 combines with J gene TRBJ2-3; a weak D match, TRBD1 (6 bases). The germline V gene encodes CDR1 MNHNS and CDR2 SASEGT. Trimming left V 8 bases short and J 2 bases short, with 17 bases between. CDR3 length: 15 residues. The CDR3 DNA reads TGTGCCAGCCAAGATCCGGGACAATACACAGATACGCAGTATTTT. Its translation: CASQDPGQYTDTQYF.

This chain uses TRBV5-1 with TRBJ1-6; no clear D gene. Germline CDR1 is SGHRS and CDR2 is YFSETQ. V dropped 1 base and J dropped 0 bases, with 5 bases sitting between them. The CDR3 loop spans 15 amino acids. CDR3 bases: TGCGCCAGCAGCTTGTACAGCTCCTATAATTCACCCCTCCACTTT. As protein: CASSLYSSYNSPLHF. The full variable domain, its missing parts supplied by reference TRBV5-1 and TRBJ1-6, is KAGVTQTPRYLIKTRGQQVTLSCSPISGHRSVSWYQQTPGQGLQFLFEYFSETQRNKGNFPGRFSGRQFSNSRSEMNVSTLELGDSALYLCASSLYSSYNSPLHFGNGTRLTVT.

This chain uses TRBV7-2 with TRBJ2-1; 10 bases agree with TRBD2. The trim removed 4 bases at V and 2 bases at J, leaving 11 bases unmatched. Germline V gene lookup returns CDR1 SGHTA and CDR2 FQGNSA. The CDR3 extends over 18 amino acids. The CDR3 loop reads CASSSPKTSGNAYNEQFF. Written as DNA, the CDR3 is TGTGCCAGCAGCTCCCCCAAAACTAGCGGGAATGCCTACAATGAGCAGTTCTTC.

This clonotype is a singleton in its sample. The V gene is TRBV5-6, the J gene TRBJ2-7, with TRBD1 matching 8 bases. Matching the DNA end better, TRBJ2-5 makes the J call doubtful. Germline-derived CDR1 and CDR2 are SGHDT and YYEEEE. This CDR3 has 14 residues. In DNA form, the CDR3 reads TGTGCCAGCAGCCAGACAGGGGTCAGGGGGACCCAGTACTTC. This codes for CASSQTGVRGTQYF.

The rearrangement links TRBV6-2 or TRBV6-3 to TRBJ2-2; D is unclear. The germline V and J ends were trimmed by 6 bases and 7 bases, with 12 bases remaining between them. Per germline, CDR1 MNHEY and CDR2 SVGEGT. This CDR3 has 13 residues. The DNA for the CDR3 is TGTGCCAGCAGCCGTAGTGGGCACGGGGAGCTGTTTTTT. Translation: CASSRSGHGELFF.